The rows below give T cell receptor beta chains drawn from one sample of a study of immune characterization of retroperitoneal liposarcoma. TCRdb processed the PCR reads anew with MiXCR; each CDR3 protein has one entry. The sample yields roughly 8,200 distinct CDR3 sequences, 43% seen once. The sequenced sample consisted of tumor tissue. These receptors were collected from a male donor with retroperitoneal liposarcoma. The CDR3 runs from the conserved cysteine through the conserved F or W. D genes are given only for firm matches. Some rows have no size entry. The others give once, few or many, or a class for an expanded clone.

size: medium-sized
V: TRBV12-3/TRBV12-4
J: TRBJ2-7
D: TRBD1
length: 19
DNA: TGTGCCAGCAGTTTCCTTTTGACTACCGGACAGGGGGTATACAATGAGCAGTACTTC
CDR3: CASSFLLTTGQGVYNEQYF

size: NA
V: TRBV6-1
J: TRBJ2-4
D: TRBD2
length: 17
DNA: TGTGCCAGCAGTGAAGTGCATAGCGGGGGGTCAGCTAATGAGCAGTACTTC
CDR3: CASSEVHSGGSANEQYF

size: NA
V: TRBV6-5
J: TRBJ2-1
D: NA
length: 13
DNA: TGTGCCAGCAGTTACTCACCAAGCTACGAGCAGTTCTTC
CDR3: CASSYSPSYEQFF

size: NA
V: TRBV25-1
J: TRBJ2-2
D: NA
length: 15
DNA: TGTGCCAGCAGTGAAGGCTATGCGAACACCGGGGAGCTGTTTTTT
CDR3: CASSEGYANTGELFF

size: NA
V: TRBV12-3/TRBV12-4
J: TRBJ2-3
D: TRBD2
length: 15
DNA: TGTGCCAGCAGACGACTAGCGGGGGGGAAAGATACGCAGTATTTT
CDR3: CASRRLAGGKDTQYF

size: NA
V: TRBV6-6
J: TRBJ2-7
D: TRBD2
length: 17
DNA: TGTGCCAGCAGTTACTCCCCTCCGCGGGGGGTCTACAATGAGCAGTACTTC
CDR3: CASSYSPPRGVYNEQYF

size: NA
V: TRBV6-1
J: TRBJ2-1
D: NA
length: 14
DNA: TGTGCCAGCAGCGGTACTAGAGGACCCTACGAGCAGTTCTTC
CDR3: CASSGTRGPYEQFF

size: NA
V: TRBV6-2/TRBV6-3
J: TRBJ2-5
D: NA
length: 11
DNA: TGTGCCAGCAGTTACGGGCCACTGAGGTTCTTC
CDR3: CASSYGPLRFF

size: few
V: TRBV7-2
J: TRBJ2-1
D: NA
length: 15
DNA: TGTGCCAGCAGCGCCCCCGGGGACTTTTACAATGAGCAGTTCTTC
CDR3: CASSAPGDFYNEQFF

size: NA
V: TRBV11-2
J: TRBJ2-1
D: NA
length: 15
DNA: TGTGCCAGCAGACCCACTGGACAGCCGGCCTACGAGCAGTTCTTC
CDR3: CASRPTGQPAYEQFF